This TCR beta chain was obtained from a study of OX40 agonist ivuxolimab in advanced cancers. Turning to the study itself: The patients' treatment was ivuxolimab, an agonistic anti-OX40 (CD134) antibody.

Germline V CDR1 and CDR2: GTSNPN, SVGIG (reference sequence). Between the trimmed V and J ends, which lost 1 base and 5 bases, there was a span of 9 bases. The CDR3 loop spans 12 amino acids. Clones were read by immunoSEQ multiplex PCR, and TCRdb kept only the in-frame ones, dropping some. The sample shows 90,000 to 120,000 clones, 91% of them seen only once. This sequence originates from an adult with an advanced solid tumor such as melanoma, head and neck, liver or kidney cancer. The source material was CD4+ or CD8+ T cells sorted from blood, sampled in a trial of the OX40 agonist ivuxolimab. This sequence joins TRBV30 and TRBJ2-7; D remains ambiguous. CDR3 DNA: TGTGCCTGGAGTGGGCAGCTAGACGAGCAGTACTTC. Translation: CAWSGQLDEQYF.